This TCR beta chain comes out of a study of blood T cells in healthy people across ages. Whole-study context: There was about one barcoded beta molecule captured by template switching per two T cells.

Findings and limits, study-wide: Higher naive T cell percentage went strongly together with higher TCR beta diversity.

Per the germline V gene, CDR1 is DFQATT and CDR2 is SNEGSKA (reference sequence). The CDR3 extends over 16 amino acids. V lost 0 bases, J lost 2 bases, and 6 bases stayed unmatched. Alongside a J-beta primer mix, a sample-barcoded 5' primer served in a second PCR lasting about 6 to 12 cycles. Using its own MiXCR run on the 5' RACE reads, TCRdb lists one record per CDR3 protein. The sample lists 1.5 million to 1.8 million distinct CDR3 sequences; about 45% were seen once. Turning to this clonotype: Its specificity is unknown.

Sequenced material: blood. This chain links TRBV20-1 with TRBJ2-1, with TRBD1 matching 8 bases. This clonotype originated in a woman aged 18-29 years in good health. The CDR3 reads CSARDRQGTAYNEQFF. The CDR3, as DNA: TGCAGTGCTAGAGACCGACAGGGGACGGCCTACAATGAGCAGTTCTTC.